Shown below are 17 T cell receptor beta chains from a single sample sequenced in a study of sequential checkpoint blockade in melanoma. Sequencing used immunoSEQ multiplex PCR; TCRdb keeps in-frame clones, though not all of them. The sample records 3,900 or so clones, about three fifths being singletons. Treatment of the sample: randomized to nivolumab then ipilimumab (arm A) or the reverse (arm B). Specimen: CD8+ T cells sorted from blood (inferred from file names), collected from a patient given nivolumab and ipilimumab in sequence. The receptor source for this set is a human donor with melanoma.

The chain recombines TRBV14 with TRBJ2-1; TRBD2 matches at 7 bases. The trim removed 4 bases at V and 9 bases at J, leaving 3 bases unmatched. Germline CDR1 SGHDN, CDR2 FVKESK. This CDR3 is built from 12 residues. CDR3 sequence: CASSLPGGEQFF. CDR3 DNA: TGTGCCAGCAGCCTCCCGGGGGGTGAGCAGTTCTTC.

The gene calls are TRBV25-1 and TRBJ1-1, with D unclear. The CDR3 extends over 14 amino acids. V was trimmed by 1 base and J by 1 base, leaving 7 bases between them. Germline-derived CDR1 and CDR2 are MGHDK and SYGVNS. CDR3 coding DNA: TGTGCCAGCAGTGAATGGGAGGAGAACACTGAAGCTTTCTTT. The encoded protein is CASSEWEENTEAFF. Variable domain in full (rest from reference TRBV25-1 and TRBJ1-1): EADIYQTPRYLVIGTGKKITLECSQTMGHDKMYWYQQDPGMELHLIHYSYGVNSTEKGDLSSESTVSRIRTEHFPLTLESARPSHTSQYLCASSEWEENTEAFFGQGTRLTVV.

The chain uses TRBV15 and TRBJ1-1; D not certain. Per the germline V gene, CDR1 is LNHNV and CDR2 is YYDKDF (reference sequence). V lost 3 bases and J lost 10, with 18 bases in between. CDR3 length: 14 residues. The CDR3: CATSSPGLSEPAFF. CDR3 DNA: TGTGCCACCAGCAGTCCTGGACTTTCCGAGCCAGCTTTCTTT.

The chain combines TRBV5-6 with TRBJ1-1; maybe TRBD1 (5 bases). The CDR3 is 15 amino acids. V lost 4 bases, J lost 5 bases, and 18 bases lay in between. Looked up from germline, CDR1 is SGHDT and CDR2 is YYEEEE. CDR3 loop: CASSPRGRGITEAFF. The CDR3 DNA sequence: TGTGCCAGCAGCCCAAGAGGAAGGGGAATAACTGAAGCTTTCTTT.

This clone was seen a handful of times. This chain links TRBV6-1 with TRBJ2-2, with 7 bases identical to TRBD2. The junction had 7 bases not matched to a gene; V was cut back by 7 bases and J by 5 bases. The CDR3 covers 14 residues. Germline V gene lookup returns CDR1 MNHNS and CDR2 SASEGT. CDR3 nucleotide sequence: TGTGCCAGCATTTCGGGAGGACGGACCGGGGAGCTGTTTTTT. Translated: CASISGGRTGELFF.

About this clone: Additional DNA sequences in this sample encode the identical CDR3. V gene TRBV6-4 combines with J gene TRBJ1-1, with D unclear. This CDR3 has 14 residues. Trimming shortened V by 3 bases and J by 1 base, and 9 bases separated the two germline ends. Germline assignment: CDR1 MRHNA and CDR2 SNTAGT. The CDR3 loop is CASSEGGPNTEAFF. The CDR3 coding sequence is TGTGCCAGCAGTGAAGGAGGGCCGAACACTGAAGCTTTCTTT.

The chain uses TRBV7-2 and TRBJ2-7, with D perhaps matching TRBD2 (6 bases). The CDR3 totals 14 residues. CDR1 is SGHTA and CDR2 is FQGNSA in the germline V gene. Trimming took off 3 bases at V and 2 bases at J, with 11 bases between the two ends. The CDR3 DNA is TGTGCCAGCAGCTTTGGGGGGTTAGCCTACGAGCAGTACTTC. Protein: CASSFGGLAYEQYF. The variable domain in full, with the rest retrieved from reference TRBV7-2 and TRBJ2-7, is GAGVSQSPSNKVTEKGKDVELRCDPISGHTALYWYRQSLGQGLEFLIYFQGNSAPDKSGLPSDRFSAERTGGSVSTLTIQRTQQEDSAVYLCASSFGGLAYEQYFGPGTRLTVT.

The rearrangement links TRBV5-4 to TRBJ1-3, with TRBD1 matching 7 bases. Germline V gene data show CDR1 as SGHNT and CDR2 as YYREEE (reference sequence). The V segment lost 4 bases and the J segment 4 bases; nucleotides outside the gene matches: 5. This CDR3 is built from 14 residues. The CDR3 region has the DNA TGTGCCAGCAGCCCCACAGGGGCAGGAAACACCATATATTTT. Translating it yields CASSPTGAGNTIYF.

The J gene is TRBJ2-7, the V gene TRBV11-2; D might be TRBD1 (6 bases). Germline V gene lookup returns CDR1 SGHAT and CDR2 FQNNGV. CDR3 size: 18 residues. V was clipped by 1 base and J by 1 base, with 20 bases between them. The CDR3 DNA reads TGTGCCAGCAGCTTAGTAGGCCCTCGCCAGGGGAGTTCCTACGAGCAGTACTTC. Translating gives CASSLVGPRQGSSYEQYF.

The V gene is TRBV7-6, the J gene TRBJ1-2; 8 bases agree with TRBD1. CDR3 length: 15 amino acids. CDR1 and CDR2 (germline): SGHVS, FNYEAQ. The V and J ends lost 5 bases and 4 bases, in that order; junction bases with no gene match: 9. CDR3 region: CASSPEPGQVYGYTF. CDR3 in DNA: TGTGCCAGCAGCCCGGAACCGGGACAGGTCTATGGCTACACCTTC.

In its sample, this clone was seen a few times. The genes are TRBV5-5 and TRBJ2-1; 9 positions agree with TRBD2. Trimming removed 4 bases from V and 4 bases from J; junction bases left unmatched: 12. The CDR3 sequence is 17 residues long. Germline CDR1 reads SGHKS; CDR2 reads YYEKEE (reference sequence). The CDR3 here is CASSPPGAGGIYNEQFF. The CDR3 DNA is TGTGCCAGCAGCCCCCCGGGTGCGGGAGGGATTTACAATGAGCAGTTCTTC.

The chain employs TRBV9 and TRBJ2-7, with unresolved D. Trimming pared 4 bases from V and 6 bases from J, leaving 11 bases between. This CDR3 is 12 amino acids long. Germline V gene sequence: CDR1 SGDLS, CDR2 YYNGEE. CDR3 nucleotide sequence: TGTGCCAGCAGCCCAGACAATGTCGAGCAGTACTTC. It translates to CASSPDNVEQYF. Drawing the rest from reference TRBV9 and TRBJ2-7, the complete variable domain is DSGVTQTPKHLITATGQRVTLRCSPRSGDLSVYWYQQSLDQGLQFLIQYYNGEERAKGNILERFSAQQFPDLHSELNLSSLELGDSALYFCASSPDNVEQYFGPGTRLTVT.

The gene calls are TRBV6-5 and TRBJ2-7, with 7 nucleotides matching TRBD1. V was clipped by 8 bases and J by 3 bases; unmatched bases: 7. The CDR3 covers 13 residues. CDR1 and CDR2 from the germline V gene are MNHEY and SVGAGI. The CDR3 loop is CASHGTDHYEQYF. The CDR3 DNA reads TGTGCCAGCCACGGGACAGACCACTACGAGCAGTACTTC.

This CDR3 reads CASSTRDSSYEQYF. The CDR3 nucleotides read TGTGCCAGCAGCACTCGGGACAGTTCCTACGAGCAGTACTTC. The chain combines TRBV11-3 with TRBJ2-7, with 7 bases aligning to TRBD1. From germline, CDR1 is SGHNT and CDR2 YENEEA. V was clipped by 5 bases and J by 1 base; unmatched bases: 5. The CDR3 is 14 residues long.

V gene TRBV6-5 combines with J gene TRBJ1-5; D uncertain. The length of the CDR3 is 15 residues. In germline, CDR1 is MNHEY, CDR2 SVGAGI. The V end lost 5 bases, the J end lost 1 base, and 12 bases lay between the germline ends. The CDR3 protein is CASSPGPGSNQPQHF. CDR3 nucleotide sequence: TGTGCCAGCAGTCCCGGCCCGGGAAGCAATCAGCCCCAGCATTTT.

The CDR3 sequence is CASSLSAASSYNEQFF. CDR3 nucleotide sequence: TGTGCCAGCAGTTTAAGTGCGGCGAGCTCCTACAATGAGCAGTTCTTC. The V call is TRBV5-4, the J call TRBJ2-1; no clear D. Per the germline V gene, CDR1 is SGHNT and CDR2 is YYREEE (reference sequence). This CDR3 is 16 amino acids long. Trimming stripped 5 bases from V and 0 bases from J, with 15 bases between.

The chain joins TRBV27 to TRBJ2-7; 13 nucleotides match TRBD2. Germline V CDR1 and CDR2: MNHEY, SMNVEV (reference sequence). Trimming at V came to 4 bases and at J to 6 bases, leaving 6 bases not matched to a gene. The CDR3 runs 15 residues. The DNA for the CDR3 is TGTGCCAGCAGTTCACTAGCGGGGGGGATCAGCGAGCAGTACTTC. This sequence encodes CASSSLAGGISEQYF.